Below, 17 T cell receptor beta chains from the same sample are listed, as sequenced in a study of T cell responses to AZD1222 COVID-19 vaccine. TCRdb keeps only in-frame clones here, not all; method: immunoSEQ multiplex PCR. The data show about 94,000 clones, 88% seen once. The sequences come from peripheral blood, collected 28 days after the second AZD1222 dose. The receptors originated from an adult who received the AZD1222 COVID-19 vaccine.

In its sample, this clone was seen a few times. This chain joins TRBV6-1 and TRBJ2-5, with D possibly being TRBD2 (5 bases). Germline-derived CDR1 and CDR2 are MNHNS and SASEGT. This CDR3 is built from 13 residues. V was clipped by 2 bases and J by 5 bases, with 9 bases between them. CDR3 nucleotide sequence: TGTGCCAGCAGTGAACGGCGGAGGGAGACCCAGTACTTC. This translates into CASSERRRETQYF.

V gene TRBV27 combines with J gene TRBJ2-7; TRBD1 matches 11 bases. V trimming: 5 bases; J trimming: 3 bases; junction bases outside the gene matches: 3. Germline CDR1 and CDR2: MNHEY and SMNVEV (reference sequence). The CDR3 runs to 14 residues. The CDR3 DNA follows: TGTGCCAGCAGTATTGGGACAGGGGGCTACGAGCAGTACTTC. The encoded protein is CASSIGTGGYEQYF.

This CDR3 is CASSHQLAGGPLNEQFF. DNA for the CDR3: TGTGCCAGCAGTCACCAACTAGCGGGAGGGCCCTTGAATGAGCAGTTCTTC. The chain is built from TRBV27 and TRBJ2-1; 13 nucleotides align to TRBD2. The CDR3 contains 17 residues. V lost 5 bases to trimming and J lost 7 bases; unmatched junction nucleotides: 11. Germline CDR1 MNHEY, CDR2 SMNVEV (reference sequence).

This clone was detected only a few times. The CDR3 region has the DNA TGTGCCTGGAGTCGTGGGACTAGCGCTGCCTACGAGCAGTACTTC. Its translation: CAWSRGTSAAYEQYF. The chain is built from TRBV30 and TRBJ2-7; 10 nucleotides match TRBD2. This CDR3 spans 15 amino acids. Germline V gene data show CDR1 as GTSNPN and CDR2 as SVGIG (reference sequence). J lost 2 bases, V lost 2 bases, and 6 bases had no gene match.

The chain is built from TRBV5-1 and TRBJ1-1; TRBD1 aligns across 8 bases. Germline V gene lookup returns CDR1 SGHRS and CDR2 YFSETQ. J gave up 5 bases and V 0 bases, and 6 bases lay outside the gene matches. There are 15 residues in the CDR3. CDR3 sequence reads: CASSLEGQGATEAFF. DNA for the CDR3: TGCGCCAGCAGCTTGGAAGGGCAGGGGGCAACTGAAGCTTTCTTT.

This chain links TRBV7-2 with TRBJ2-1; D is unclear. Germline V gene data show CDR1 as SGHTA and CDR2 as FQGNSA. Trimming removed 0 bases at V and 5 bases at J, with 2 bases between. This CDR3 contains 12 residues. CDR3 sequence: CASSLANNEQFF. CDR3 sequence (DNA): TGTGCCAGCAGCTTAGCCAACAATGAGCAGTTCTTC.

This clone was detected only a few times. The chain joins TRBV5-1 to TRBJ1-1; no clear D. V dropped 7 bases and J dropped 7 bases, with 20 bases sitting between them. Per germline, CDR1 SGHRS and CDR2 YFSETQ. The CDR3 covers 14 residues. CDR3 sequence (DNA): TGCGCCAGCTCGGCGGGAAATTTCCTTTTTGAAGCTTTCTTT. It translates to CASSAGNFLFEAFF.

Only one count was recorded for this clone. The chain uses TRBV9 and TRBJ1-1, with 7 bases lining up with TRBD1. Germline CDR1 reads SGDLS; CDR2 reads YYNGEE. The CDR3 is 16 residues long. The junction had 12 bases not matched to a gene; V was cut back by 3 bases and J by 4 bases. The DNA for the CDR3 is TGTGCCAGCAGCGAGGGGGCAGGGGAAGTGGGCACTGAAGCTTTCTTT. Protein product: CASSEGAGEVGTEAFF. The variable domain in full, with the rest retrieved from reference TRBV9 and TRBJ1-1, is DSGVTQTPKHLITATGQRVTLRCSPRSGDLSVYWYQQSLDQGLQFLIQYYNGEERAKGNILERFSAQQFPDLHSELNLSSLELGDSALYFCASSEGAGEVGTEAFFGQGTRLTVV.

The J gene is TRBJ2-7, the V gene TRBV27; D uncertain. The V end was cut by 2 bases, the J end by 6 bases, with 14 bases between. The CDR3 contains 14 residues. CDR1 is MNHEY and CDR2 is SMNVEV in the germline V gene (reference sequence). CDR3 DNA: TGTGCCAGCAGTTTAGGGATCCAATCCCGCGAGCAGTACTTC. Encoded protein: CASSLGIQSREQYF.

The CDR3: CASSTKTGGREAFF. CDR3 DNA: TGTGCCAGTAGTACTAAGACAGGGGGTCGGGAAGCTTTCTTT. The chain carries TRBV19 and TRBJ1-1; 9 bases fit TRBD1. CDR3 length equals 14 residues. CDR1 and CDR2 (germline): LNHDA, SQIVND (reference sequence). Germline trimming cut 4 bases from V and 8 bases from J; bases unmatched to any gene: 8.

For this clone: Germline is not matched at one junction end, which may reflect a read error. This sequence joins TRBV11-1 and TRBJ1-1; D gene unclear. Germline V gene data show CDR1 as SGHAT and CDR2 as FQDESV (reference sequence). The CDR3 has 14 residues. The CDR3 nucleotides read TGTGCCGGCAGCTTAGCCGCCGGCAGCACTGAAGCTTTCTTT. Translation gives CAGSLAAGSTEAFF.

The chain uses TRBV7-2 and TRBJ1-5, with 8 positions matching TRBD1. The CDR3 contains 15 residues. CDR1 and CDR2 (germline): SGHTA, FQGNSA. V trimming: 1 base; J trimming: 6 bases; junction bases outside the gene matches: 5. The CDR3 nucleotides are TGTGCCAGCAGCTTAGGGGGACAGGTGGGTCAGCCCCAGCATTTT. Translation gives CASSLGGQVGQPQHF.

This chain connects TRBV7-8 to TRBJ1-4; 10 positions match TRBD1. The junction had 11 bases not matched to a gene; V was cut back by 5 bases and J by 8 bases. CDR3 length: 16 residues. Germline-derived CDR1 and CDR2 are SGHVS and FQNEAQ. CDR3 residues: CASSGDRGVLKEKLFF. As DNA, the CDR3 is TGTGCCAGCAGCGGGGACAGGGGCGTCCTAAAAGAAAAACTGTTTTTT.

The rearrangement uses TRBV7-8 and TRBJ2-1, with D maybe TRBD1 (5 bases). The CDR3 length is 13 residues. Trimming took off 5 bases at V and 5 bases at J, with 10 bases between the two ends. Germline V gene lookup returns CDR1 SGHVS and CDR2 FQNEAQ. The CDR3: CASSRDRDNEQFF. Written as DNA, the CDR3 is TGTGCCAGCAGCCGTGACAGAGACAATGAGCAGTTCTTC.

The rearrangement uses TRBV4-1 and TRBJ1-6, with 7 nucleotides matching TRBD1. V lost 4 bases to trimming and J lost 0 bases; unmatched junction nucleotides: 3. Germline loops: CDR1 MGHRA, CDR2 YSYEKL. The CDR3 length is 16 residues. CDR3 region: CASSRDRASYNSPLHF. CDR3 bases: TGCGCCAGCAGCCGAGACAGGGCCTCCTATAATTCACCCCTCCACTTT.

The rearrangement links TRBV5-1 to TRBJ1-5; TRBD1 is a possible D gene (5 bases). Germline assignment: CDR1 SGHRS and CDR2 YFSETQ. The CDR3 has 14 residues. The V gene lost 4 bases and the J gene lost 5 bases, with 13 bases spanning the gap. This CDR3 reads CASSLGPLDQPQHF. The CDR3 DNA reads as TGCGCCAGCAGCCTGGGGCCCCTGGATCAGCCCCAGCATTTT.

The V gene is TRBV29-1, the J gene TRBJ2-3; D may be TRBD1 (6 bases). Germline V gene lookup returns CDR1 SQVTM and CDR2 ANQGSEA. The V gene lost 1 base and the J gene lost 1 base, with 12 bases spanning the gap. The CDR3 totals 15 residues. The CDR3 DNA reads as TGCAGCGTTGAAGGCGCAGGGGTCGGCACAGATACGCAGTATTTT. This codes for CSVEGAGVGTDTQYF.